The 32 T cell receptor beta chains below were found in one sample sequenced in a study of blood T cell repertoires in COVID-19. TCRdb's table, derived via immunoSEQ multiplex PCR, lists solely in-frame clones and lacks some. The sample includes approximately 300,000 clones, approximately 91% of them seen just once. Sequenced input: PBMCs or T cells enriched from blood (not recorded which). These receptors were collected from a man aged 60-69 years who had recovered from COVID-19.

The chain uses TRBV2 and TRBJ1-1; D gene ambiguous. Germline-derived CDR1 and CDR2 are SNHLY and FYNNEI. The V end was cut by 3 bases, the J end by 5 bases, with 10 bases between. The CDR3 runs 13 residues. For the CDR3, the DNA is TGTGCCAGCAGTGACCCCGGAGGGACTGAAGCTTTCTTT. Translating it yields CASSDPGGTEAFF.

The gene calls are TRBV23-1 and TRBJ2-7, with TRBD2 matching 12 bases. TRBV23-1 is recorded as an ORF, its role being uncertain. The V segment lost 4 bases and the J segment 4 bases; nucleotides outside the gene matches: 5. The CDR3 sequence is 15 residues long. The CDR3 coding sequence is TGCGCCAGCAGTCTCCGACTAGCGGGAGATTACGAGCAGTACTTC. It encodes CASSLRLAGDYEQYF.

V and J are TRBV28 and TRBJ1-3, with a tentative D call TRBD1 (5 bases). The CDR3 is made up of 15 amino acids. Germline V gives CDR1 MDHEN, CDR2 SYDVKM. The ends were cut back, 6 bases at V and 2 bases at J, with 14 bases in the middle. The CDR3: CASRVGGVAGNTIYF. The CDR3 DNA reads TGTGCCAGCAGGGTGGGAGGGGTGGCTGGAAACACCATATATTTT.

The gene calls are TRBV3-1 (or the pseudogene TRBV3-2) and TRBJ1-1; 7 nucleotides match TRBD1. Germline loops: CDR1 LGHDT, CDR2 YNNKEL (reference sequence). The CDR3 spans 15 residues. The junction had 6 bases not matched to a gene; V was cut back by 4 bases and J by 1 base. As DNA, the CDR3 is TGTGCCAGCAGCCCGGGCAGGGGGGCGAACACTGAAGCTTTCTTT. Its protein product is CASSPGRGANTEAFF.

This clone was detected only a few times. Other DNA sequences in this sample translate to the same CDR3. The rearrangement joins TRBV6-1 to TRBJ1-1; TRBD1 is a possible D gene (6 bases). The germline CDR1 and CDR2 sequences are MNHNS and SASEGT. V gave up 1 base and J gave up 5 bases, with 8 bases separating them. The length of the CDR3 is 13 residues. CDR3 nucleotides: TGTGCCAGCAGTGAAGACAGGGCAACTGAAGCTTTCTTT. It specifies CASSEDRATEAFF.

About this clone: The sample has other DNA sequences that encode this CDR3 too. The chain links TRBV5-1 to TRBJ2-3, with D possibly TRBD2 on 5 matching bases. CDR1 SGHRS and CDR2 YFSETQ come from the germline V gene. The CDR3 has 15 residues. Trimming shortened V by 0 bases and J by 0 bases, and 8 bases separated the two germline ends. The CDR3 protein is CASSLGGGSTDTQYF. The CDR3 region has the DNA TGCGCCAGCAGCTTGGGTGGAGGAAGCACAGATACGCAGTATTTT.

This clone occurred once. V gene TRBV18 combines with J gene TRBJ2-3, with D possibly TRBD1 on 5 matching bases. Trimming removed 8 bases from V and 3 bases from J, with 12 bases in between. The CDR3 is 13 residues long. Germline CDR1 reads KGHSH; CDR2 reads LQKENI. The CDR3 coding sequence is TGTGCCAGCCTACGCAGGGAAACAGATACGCAGTATTTT. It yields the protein CASLRRETDTQYF.

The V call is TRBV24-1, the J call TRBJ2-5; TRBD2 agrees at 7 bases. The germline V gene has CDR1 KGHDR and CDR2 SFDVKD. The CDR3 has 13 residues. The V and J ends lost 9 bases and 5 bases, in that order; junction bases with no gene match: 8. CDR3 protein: CATQKAGVETQYF. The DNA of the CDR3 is TGTGCCACCCAAAAGGCGGGAGTGGAGACCCAGTACTTC.

As DNA, the CDR3 is TGCGCCAGCAGCTTGTTCCCTGCAGGGGGCTTAAACACCGGGGAGCTGTTTTTT. It is translated as CASSLFPAGGLNTGELFF. The V gene is TRBV5-1, the J gene TRBJ2-2; 8 positions agree with TRBD1. CDR1 and CDR2 from the germline V gene are SGHRS and YFSETQ. The length of the CDR3 is 18 residues. The J segment lost 2 bases and the V segment lost 1 base, leaving 10 bases of the junction unmatched.

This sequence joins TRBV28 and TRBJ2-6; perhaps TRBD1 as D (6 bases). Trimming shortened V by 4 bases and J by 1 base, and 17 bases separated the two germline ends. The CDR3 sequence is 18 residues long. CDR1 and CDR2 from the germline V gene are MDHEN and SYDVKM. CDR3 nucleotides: TGTGCCAGCAGTTCCACAGGGTTGGGGCGTTCTGGGGCCAACGTCCTGACTTTC. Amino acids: CASSSTGLGRSGANVLTF.

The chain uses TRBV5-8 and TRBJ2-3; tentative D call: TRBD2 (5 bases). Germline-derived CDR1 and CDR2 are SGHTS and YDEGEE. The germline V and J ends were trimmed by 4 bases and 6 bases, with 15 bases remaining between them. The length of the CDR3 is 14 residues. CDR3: CASSLSLAMDTQYF. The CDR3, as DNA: TGTGCCAGCAGCCTTAGCCTAGCAATGGATACGCAGTATTTT. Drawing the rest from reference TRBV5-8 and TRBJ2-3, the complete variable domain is EAGVTQSPTHLIKTRGQQATLRCSPISGHTSVYWYQQALGLGLQFLLWYDEGEERNRGNFPPRFSGRQFPNYSSELNVNALELEDSALYLCASSLSLAMDTQYFGPGTRLTVL.

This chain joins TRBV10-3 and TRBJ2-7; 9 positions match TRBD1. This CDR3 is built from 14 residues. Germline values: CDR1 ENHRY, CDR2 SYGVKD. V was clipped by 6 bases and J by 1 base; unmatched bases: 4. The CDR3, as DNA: TGTGCCATCAGCCAGGGACAGGGATCCTACGAGCAGTACTTC. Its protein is CAISQGQGSYEQYF.

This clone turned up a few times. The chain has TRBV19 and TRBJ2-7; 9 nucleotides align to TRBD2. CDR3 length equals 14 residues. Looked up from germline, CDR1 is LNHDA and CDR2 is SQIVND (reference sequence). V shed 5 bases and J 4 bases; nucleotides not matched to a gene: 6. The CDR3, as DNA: TGTGCCAGTAGTGACCTAGCGGGGCCTTACGAGCAGTACTTC. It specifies CASSDLAGPYEQYF.

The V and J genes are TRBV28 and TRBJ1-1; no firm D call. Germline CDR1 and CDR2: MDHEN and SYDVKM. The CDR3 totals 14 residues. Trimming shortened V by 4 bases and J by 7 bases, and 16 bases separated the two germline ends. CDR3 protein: CASSSPGDYYEAFF. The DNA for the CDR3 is TGTGCCAGCAGTTCACCTGGAGACTACTATGAAGCTTTCTTT.

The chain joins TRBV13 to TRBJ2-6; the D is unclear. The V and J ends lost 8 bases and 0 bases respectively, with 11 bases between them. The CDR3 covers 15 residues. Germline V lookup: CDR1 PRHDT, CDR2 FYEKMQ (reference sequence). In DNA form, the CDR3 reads TGTGCCAGCCAAAGCCAAAGCTCTGGGGCCAACGTCCTGACTTTC. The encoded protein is CASQSQSSGANVLTF.

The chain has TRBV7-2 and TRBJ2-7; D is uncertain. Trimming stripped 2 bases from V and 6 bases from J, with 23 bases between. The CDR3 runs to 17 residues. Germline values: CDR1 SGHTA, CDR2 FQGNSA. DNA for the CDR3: TGTGCCAGCAGCTTACTCTTCCAGCGAAGCCAGTGGTTCGAGCAGTACTTC. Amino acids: CASSLLFQRSQWFEQYF.

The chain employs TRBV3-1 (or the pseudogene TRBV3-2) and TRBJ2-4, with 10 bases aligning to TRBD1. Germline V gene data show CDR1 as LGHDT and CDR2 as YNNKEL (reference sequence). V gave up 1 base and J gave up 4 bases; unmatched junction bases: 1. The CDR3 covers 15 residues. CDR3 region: CASSQGDRGKNIQYF. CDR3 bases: TGTGCCAGCAGCCAAGGGGACAGGGGAAAAAACATTCAGTACTTC.

CDR3 in amino acids: CASSLQGVVAFF. Written as DNA, the CDR3 is TGTGCCAGCAGTCTACAGGGGGTCGTAGCTTTCTTT. The rearrangement links TRBV7-2 to TRBJ1-1, with TRBD1 matching over 8 bases. This CDR3 region has 12 residues. After removal of 6 bases from V and 10 bases from J, the junction contained 7 bases not matched to a gene. Germline V gives CDR1 SGHTA, CDR2 FQGNSA.

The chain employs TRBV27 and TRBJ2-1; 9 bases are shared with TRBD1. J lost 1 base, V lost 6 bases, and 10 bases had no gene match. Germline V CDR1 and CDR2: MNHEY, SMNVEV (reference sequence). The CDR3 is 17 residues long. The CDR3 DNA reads TGTGCCAGCAGAAAGGACAGGGGATTCAATTCCTACAATGAGCAGTTCTTC. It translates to CASRKDRGFNSYNEQFF.

This CDR3 is CASSFRGEGNTEAFF. The CDR3 region has the DNA TGCGCCAGCAGCTTCAGGGGCGAAGGGAACACTGAAGCTTTCTTT. The J gene is TRBJ1-1, the V gene TRBV5-1; the D gene is possibly TRBD1 (6 bases). The CDR3 consists of 15 residues. Germline V CDR1 and CDR2: SGHRS, YFSETQ. V was shortened by 2 bases and J by 1 base, with 12 bases between the two germline ends.

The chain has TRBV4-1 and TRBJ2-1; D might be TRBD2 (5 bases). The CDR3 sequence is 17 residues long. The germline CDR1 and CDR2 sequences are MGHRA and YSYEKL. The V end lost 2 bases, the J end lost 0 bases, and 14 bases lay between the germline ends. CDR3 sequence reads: CASSQRTLGSSYNEQFF. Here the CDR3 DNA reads TGCGCCAGCAGCCAAAGGACCCTAGGGAGCTCCTACAATGAGCAGTTCTTC.

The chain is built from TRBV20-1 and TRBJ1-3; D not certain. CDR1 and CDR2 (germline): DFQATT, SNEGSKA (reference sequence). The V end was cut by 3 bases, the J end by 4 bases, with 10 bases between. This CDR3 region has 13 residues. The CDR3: CSASAGAGNTIYF. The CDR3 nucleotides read TGCAGTGCTAGTGCGGGTGCGGGAAACACCATATATTTT.

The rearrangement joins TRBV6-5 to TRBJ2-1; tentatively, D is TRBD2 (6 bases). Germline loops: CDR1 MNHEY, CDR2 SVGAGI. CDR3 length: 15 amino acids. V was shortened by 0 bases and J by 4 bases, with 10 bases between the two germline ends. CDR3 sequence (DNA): TGTGCCAGCAGTTACTCACGGGAGAGGTACAATGAGCAGTTCTTC. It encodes CASSYSRERYNEQFF.

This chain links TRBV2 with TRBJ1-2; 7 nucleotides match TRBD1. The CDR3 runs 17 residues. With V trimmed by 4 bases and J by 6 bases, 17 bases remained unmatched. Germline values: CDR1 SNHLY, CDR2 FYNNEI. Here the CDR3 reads CASSGEDRRQNWDGYTF. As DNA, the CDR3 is TGTGCCAGCAGTGGCGAGGACAGGCGTCAAAATTGGGATGGCTACACCTTC.

The CDR3 DNA is TGTGCCAGCAGTAGACTAGCGGGAGATTACGAGCAGTACTTC. The encoded protein is CASSRLAGDYEQYF. This chain uses TRBV6-5 with TRBJ2-7, with TRBD2 matching 12 bases. In germline, CDR1 is MNHEY, CDR2 SVGAGI. The CDR3 contains 14 residues. Germline trimming cut 5 bases from V and 4 bases from J; bases unmatched to any gene: 3.

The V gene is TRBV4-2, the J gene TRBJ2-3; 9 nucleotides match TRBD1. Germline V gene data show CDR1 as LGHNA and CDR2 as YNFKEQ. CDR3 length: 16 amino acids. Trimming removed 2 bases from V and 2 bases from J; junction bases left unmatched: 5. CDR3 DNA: TGTGCCAGCAGCCAATACGGGACAGGGCCCACAGATACGCAGTATTTT. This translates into CASSQYGTGPTDTQYF.

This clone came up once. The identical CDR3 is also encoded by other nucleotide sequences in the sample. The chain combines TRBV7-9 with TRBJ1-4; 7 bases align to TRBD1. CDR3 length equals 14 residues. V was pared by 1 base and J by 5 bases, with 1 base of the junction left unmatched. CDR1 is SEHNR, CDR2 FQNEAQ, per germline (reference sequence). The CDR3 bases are TGTGCCAGCAGCTTAGGACAGGGAAATGAAAAACTGTTTTTT. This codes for CASSLGQGNEKLFF.

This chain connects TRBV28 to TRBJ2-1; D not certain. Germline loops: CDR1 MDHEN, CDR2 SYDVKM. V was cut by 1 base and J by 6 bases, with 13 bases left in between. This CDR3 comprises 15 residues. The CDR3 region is CASSLYSLLSNEQFF. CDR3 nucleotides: TGTGCCAGCAGTTTATATAGTCTGTTAAGCAATGAGCAGTTCTTC.

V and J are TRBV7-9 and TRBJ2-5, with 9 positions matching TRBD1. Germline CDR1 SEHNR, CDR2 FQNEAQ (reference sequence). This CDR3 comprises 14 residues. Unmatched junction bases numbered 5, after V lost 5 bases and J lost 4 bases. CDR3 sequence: CASSTGTGRETQYF. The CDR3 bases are TGTGCCAGCAGCACGGGGACAGGGCGAGAGACCCAGTACTTC.

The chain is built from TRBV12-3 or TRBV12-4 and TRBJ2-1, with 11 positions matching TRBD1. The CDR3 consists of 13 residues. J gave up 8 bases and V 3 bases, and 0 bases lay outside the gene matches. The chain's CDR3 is CASSLGQGDEQFF. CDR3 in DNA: TGTGCCAGCAGTTTGGGACAGGGGGATGAGCAGTTCTTC.

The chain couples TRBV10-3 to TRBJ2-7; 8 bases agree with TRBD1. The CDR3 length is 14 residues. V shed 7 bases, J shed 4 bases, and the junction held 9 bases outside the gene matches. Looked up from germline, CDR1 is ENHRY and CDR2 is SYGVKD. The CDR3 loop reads CAITRTGLGYEQYF. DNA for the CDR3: TGTGCCATCACAAGGACAGGGTTAGGTTACGAGCAGTACTTC.

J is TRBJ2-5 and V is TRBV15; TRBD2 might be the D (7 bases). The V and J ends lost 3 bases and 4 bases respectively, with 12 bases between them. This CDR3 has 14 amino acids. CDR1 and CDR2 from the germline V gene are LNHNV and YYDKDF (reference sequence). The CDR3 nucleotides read TGTGCCACCAGCAGGACTAGGGGGGGAGAGACCCAGTACTTC. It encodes CATSRTRGGETQYF.